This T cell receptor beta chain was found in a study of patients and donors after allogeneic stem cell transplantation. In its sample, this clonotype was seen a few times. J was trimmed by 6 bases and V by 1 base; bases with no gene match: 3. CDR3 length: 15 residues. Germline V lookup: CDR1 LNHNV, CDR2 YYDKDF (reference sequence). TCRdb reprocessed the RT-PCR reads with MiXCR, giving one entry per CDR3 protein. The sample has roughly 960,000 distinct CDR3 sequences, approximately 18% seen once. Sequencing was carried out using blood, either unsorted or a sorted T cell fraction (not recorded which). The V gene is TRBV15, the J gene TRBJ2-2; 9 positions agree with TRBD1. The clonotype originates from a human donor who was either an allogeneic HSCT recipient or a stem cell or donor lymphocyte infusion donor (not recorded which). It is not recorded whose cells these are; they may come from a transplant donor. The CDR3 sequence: CATSRGQGESGELFF. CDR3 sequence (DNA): TGTGCCACCAGCAGAGGACAGGGGGAGTCCGGGGAGCTGTTTTTT.